This TCR beta chain was profiled in a study of shared T cell receptors in the human thymus (dated by TCRdb to 2020 to 2023). With regard to the full study: The study examined how the human thymus generates shared, self-reactive T-cell receptor alpha chains.

The CDR3 spans 15 residues, from the cysteine through the phenylalanine. The CDR3 DNA has 45 bases and is translated from base 1. CDR1 and CDR2, looked up from the germline V gene, are MNHEY and SVGAGI. The trim is 0 bases for V and 4 bases for J, with a gap of 11 bases between the germline ends. Notes on this clone: Its antigen is currently not known. No qualities accompany the bases; no much larger clone lies one base away.

Receptor amplification or capture employed the immunoSEQ multiplex PCR assay. This immuneACCESS table, as held by TCRdb, lists in-frame sequences with V and J called but not all clones. Of the missing ones, under half trace to an unresolved V gene in checked studies; the others have no known cause. The sample table holds hundreds of thousands of clones, of which roughly 86% were seen once. Approximately 0.0097% of the sample lies in the top ten. A further study also used this sample, focusing on human thymus T cells. As noted in the second study: Immunologically healthy infants undergoing open corrective cardiac surgery for congenital heart defects in Finland were used as donors. The thymus tissue came from surgical resects taken out during corrective cardiac surgery. Both the thymic and the peripheral blood repertoires appeared to show biased V and J gene segment usage. The related research found that thymic TCR repertoires overlapped highly between unrelated individuals. TCR alpha and beta repertoires from about 8 infant thymus samples and four related peripheral blood samples were characterized in the study. The infant donors were about 6 to 244 days old, and the cohort included a handful of males and two females. After being mechanically released from the tissue, thymocytes were kept at -70 degrees C in pellets of about 8.5-32 million cells. A QIAsymphony instrument was used to extract genomic DNA from the frozen cell pellets. The immunoSEQ multiplex PCR assay was used to amplify the TCRB and TCRAD loci from a standardized quantity of quality-controlled genomic DNA. The V(D)J region was spanned by amplicons of a length sufficient to cover the CDR3 and to identify V and J genes. The amplicons were sequenced on an Illumina platform via the commercial immunoSEQ service. Corrections for primer bias and sequencing errors followed previously described methods, while TCRAD and TCRB definitions were based on the IMGT database. Analysis of the repertoires was done with immunoSEQ Analyzer 3.0 and VDJTools and included basic statistics, V/J segment usage, diversity estimates, rarefaction and pairwise overlap. Diversity was estimated with Chao1, ChaoE, Efron-Thisted, Shannon and inverse Simpson indices, and also on datasets down-sampled to the smallest sample. Repertoire overlap used strict matching of CDR3 nucleotide sequence, V gene and J gene, with Jaccard-based multidimensional scaling clustering. On average, thymus samples yielded about 810,000 unique TCRB clonotypes, whereas blood samples yielded approximately 84,000.

The clonotype originates from a boy younger than two with a congenital heart defect. Donor details come from another sample of the same person, matched by shared clones. The chain is assembled from TRBV6-5 and TRBJ2-3; no confident D gene assignment can be made. Sequencing was carried out using thymocytes. Read as DNA, the sequence is TGTGCCAGCAGTTACTCGATAAACGCGGCAGATACGCAGTATTTT. This sequence encodes CASSYSINAADTQYF.